Below are 15 T cell receptor beta chains sequenced from a single sample in a study of shared clonotypes between healthy human individuals. The method was immunoSEQ multiplex PCR; TCRdb's version includes in-frame clones alone and lacks a portion of them. The top ten hold 0.13% of the sample, which has just over 2,000,000 clones, 85% to 95% seen once. Sequencing was done on a sample of naive CD4+ T cells sorted from blood. The subset denotes: CD45RA+ positively selected. These receptors were taken from a man in his late teens or twenties in good health.

The V and J genes are TRBV7-9 and TRBJ1-2; D uncertain. From germline, CDR1 is SEHNR and CDR2 FQNEAQ (reference sequence). V lost 3 bases and J lost 3, with 8 bases in between. The CDR3 is made up of 13 amino acids. CDR3 sequence reads: CASSLVEYYGYTF. The CDR3 DNA reads as TGTGCCAGCAGCTTGGTAGAATACTATGGCTACACCTTC. Using reference TRBV7-9 and TRBJ1-2 for the parts outside the CDR3, the full variable domain is DTGVSQNPRHKITKRGQNVTFRCDPISEHNRLYWYRQTLGQGPEFLTYFQNEAQLEKSRLLSDRFSAERPKGSFSTLEIQRTEQGDSAMYLCASSLVEYYGYTFGSGTRLTVV.

This chain links TRBV7-9 with TRBJ2-7; 7 nucleotides align to TRBD2. This CDR3 contains 14 residues. The germline gives CDR1 SEHNR, CDR2 FQNEAQ (reference sequence). V lost 3 bases and J lost 0; bases outside the gene matches: 2. CDR3 residues: CASSFTSVSYEQYF. CDR3 in DNA: TGTGCCAGCAGCTTTACTAGCGTCTCCTACGAGCAGTACTTC.

The chain is built from TRBV5-4 and TRBJ2-1; 9 bases are a match to TRBD2. V lost 4 bases to trimming and J lost 5 bases; unmatched junction nucleotides: 1. Germline V gene lookup returns CDR1 SGHNT and CDR2 YYREEE (reference sequence). CDR3 length: 13 residues. CDR3 amino acids: CASSRLADNEQFF. For the CDR3, the DNA is TGTGCCAGCAGCAGACTAGCGGACAATGAGCAGTTCTTC.

The rearrangement joins TRBV6-5 to TRBJ2-1; 9 bases agree with TRBD1. Germline lookup yields CDR1 MNHEY and CDR2 SVGAGI. Trimming took 2 bases from V and 4 from J; bases not matched to a gene: 6. The CDR3 runs to 16 residues. As DNA, the CDR3 is TGTGCCAGCAGTTACGCCGGGACAGGGACATACAATGAGCAGTTCTTC. Residues: CASSYAGTGTYNEQFF.

This sequence joins TRBV6-5 and TRBJ2-7, with 8 bases identical to TRBD2. CDR1 is MNHEY, CDR2 SVGAGI, per germline. V shed 0 bases and J 4 bases; nucleotides not matched to a gene: 8. CDR3 length: 16 residues. The CDR3 DNA follows: TGTGCCAGCAGTTACTCAGAGCGGGAGATTATATACGAGCAGTACTTC. Protein product: CASSYSEREIIYEQYF.

This chain joins TRBV30 and TRBJ2-7; D not resolved. This CDR3 comprises 15 residues. Per the germline V gene, CDR1 is GTSNPN and CDR2 is SVGIG (reference sequence). V was clipped by 5 bases and J by 0 bases, with 17 bases between them. CDR3 sequence: CAWGRRTVTSYEQYF. The DNA for the CDR3 is TGTGCCTGGGGCCGAAGGACGGTCACCTCCTACGAGCAGTACTTC.

The rearrangement uses TRBV18 and TRBJ1-1; unclear D gene. CDR1 is KGHSH, CDR2 LQKENI, per germline. This CDR3 has 15 residues. V dropped 3 bases and J dropped 7 bases, with 18 bases sitting between them. Here the CDR3 DNA reads TGTGCCAGCTCACCGCCGTCGAGGCCGCAAGGTGAAGCTTTCTTT. Its translation: CASSPPSRPQGEAFF.

The rearrangement joins TRBV27 to TRBJ2-7; 7 nucleotides match TRBD1. CDR3 size: 15 residues. Germline V gene sequence: CDR1 MNHEY, CDR2 SMNVEV (reference sequence). V shed 2 bases and J 1 base; nucleotides not matched to a gene: 5. DNA for the CDR3: TGTGCCAGCAGTTTAAAAAGGGACAGTTCCTACGAGCAGTACTTC. Its translation: CASSLKRDSSYEQYF.

This clone was detected only a few times. The chain is built from TRBV7-9 and TRBJ1-1; 8 bases fit TRBD1. V dropped 8 bases and J dropped 1; count of bases not matched to a gene: 9. The CDR3 has 15 residues. CDR1 and CDR2 from the germline V gene are SEHNR and FQNEAQ (reference sequence). The CDR3 DNA reads as TGTGCCAGCTCACCCCGGGACAGGAGGAACACTGAAGCTTTCTTT. Encoded protein: CASSPRDRRNTEAFF. Full variable domain (rest looked up from reference TRBV7-9 and TRBJ1-1): DTGVSQNPRHKITKRGQNVTFRCDPISEHNRLYWYRQTLGQGPEFLTYFQNEAQLEKSRLLSDRFSAERPKGSFSTLEIQRTEQGDSAMYLCASSPRDRRNTEAFFGQGTRLTVV.

The V and J genes are TRBV5-4 and TRBJ2-7; D possibly matches TRBD1 or TRBD2 (5 bases each). Per germline, CDR1 SGHNT and CDR2 YYREEE (reference sequence). V was shortened by 0 bases and J by 2 bases, with 15 bases between the two germline ends. The CDR3 spans 16 residues. CDR3 sequence (DNA): TGTGCCAGCAGCTTGGGAAGGGACCGACGAACCTACGAGCAGTACTTC. Protein product: CASSLGRDRRTYEQYF.

The chain links TRBV4-1 to TRBJ1-4, with D unclear. This CDR3 comprises 15 residues. Per germline, CDR1 MGHRA and CDR2 YSYEKL. Trimming shortened V by 8 bases and J by 7 bases, and 20 bases separated the two germline ends. The CDR3 spells CASLPASTRREKLFF. The CDR3 nucleotides are TGCGCCAGCCTACCTGCCAGCACGAGGCGTGAAAAACTGTTTTTT.

A single count supports this clone. In DNA form, the CDR3 reads TGTGCCAGCAGCCCCGCCGGGGGTTTCTACGAGCAGTACTTC. Encoded protein: CASSPAGGFYEQYF. The V and J genes are TRBV7-2 and TRBJ2-7; D is possibly TRBD2 (6 bases). Per the germline V gene, CDR1 is SGHTA and CDR2 is FQGNSA. The CDR3 spans 14 residues. V lost 5 bases, J lost 3 bases, and 14 bases lay in between.

The chain joins TRBV29-1 to TRBJ1-3; no definite D call. Germline CDR1 and CDR2: SQVTM and ANQGSEA. CDR3 size: 12 residues. V lost 4 bases and J lost 2, with 6 bases in between. CDR3 in amino acids: CSVGIAGNTIYF. DNA of the CDR3: TGCAGCGTTGGCATCGCTGGAAACACCATATATTTT.

Note on this clone: Other DNA sequences of this sample code for an identical CDR3. The V call is TRBV29-1, the J call TRBJ2-7; D may be TRBD2 (6 bases). Per germline, CDR1 SQVTM and CDR2 ANQGSEA. Trimming removed 2 bases at V and 4 bases at J, with 9 bases between. This CDR3 has 12 residues. Here the CDR3 DNA reads TGCAGCGTTGAATATGGGGGGTACGAGCAGTACTTC. It codes for CSVEYGGYEQYF.

CDR3 loop: CASSEWGSGRVNTGELFF. The CDR3 nucleotides are TGTGCCAGCAGTGAATGGGGTAGCGGGAGGGTGAACACCGGGGAGCTGTTTTTT. The gene calls are TRBV6-1 and TRBJ2-2; 11 positions agree with TRBD2. CDR1 is MNHNS and CDR2 is SASEGT in the germline V gene. This CDR3 region has 18 residues. V trimming: 2 bases; J trimming: 1 base; junction bases outside the gene matches: 6.